Listed below are T cell receptor beta chains from one sample, sequenced in a study of a mutant IDH1 vaccine in newly diagnosed glioma. Profiled with immunoSEQ multiplex PCR; TCRdb holds only in-frame clones, not every one. The data contain about 54,000 clones, approximately 80% of them seen just once; the ten biggest clones take up approximately 19%. The specimen was PBMCs, collected from a glioma patient treated with radiotherapy, temozolomide or both. All receptors come from a young man with glioma. Each CDR3 is given with its conserved first and last residue. The D gene is left open where the match is weak. Not every row has a clone size; where given, it reads once, few, many or a size class.

cdr3_aa: CASSSQVQRYEQYF
cdr3_nt: TGTGCCAGCAGCTCTCAAGTGCAGCGCTACGAGCAGTACTTC
j_call: TRBJ2-7
v_call: TRBV5-6
clone_size: -
d_call: -

cdr3_aa: CASSLARAGYTF
cdr3_nt: TGTGCCAGCAGCTTGGCCAGGGCTGGCTACACCTTC
j_call: TRBJ1-2
v_call: TRBV5-6
clone_size: -
d_call: -

cdr3_aa: CASSQGNQPQHF
cdr3_nt: TGTGCCAGCAGCCAAGGGAATCAGCCCCAGCATTTT
j_call: TRBJ1-5
v_call: TRBV14
clone_size: -
d_call: -

cdr3_aa: CASSPFAATNEKLFF
cdr3_nt: TGTGCCAGCAGCCCCTTTGCAGCAACTAATGAAAAACTGTTTTTT
j_call: TRBJ1-4
v_call: TRBV7-9
clone_size: -
d_call: -

cdr3_aa: CASSLYRGRPDTQYF
cdr3_nt: TGTGCCAGCAGTTTATACCGGGGACGCCCAGATACGCAGTATTTT
j_call: TRBJ2-3
v_call: TRBV28
clone_size: -
d_call: -

cdr3_aa: CASSGVRQGAMSEAFF
cdr3_nt: TGTGCCAGCAGTGGAGTTAGACAGGGGGCAATGTCTGAAGCTTTCTTT
j_call: TRBJ1-1
v_call: TRBV6-1
clone_size: -
d_call: TRBD1

cdr3_aa: CASSLGAGAPKETQYF
cdr3_nt: TGTGCCAGCAGCTTAGGGGCCGGAGCCCCCAAAGAGACCCAGTACTTC
j_call: TRBJ2-5
v_call: TRBV7-8
clone_size: -
d_call: -

cdr3_aa: CASSARGIRGYTF
cdr3_nt: TGTGCCAGCAGTGCTAGGGGAATACGCGGCTACACCTTC
j_call: TRBJ1-2
v_call: TRBV9
clone_size: -
d_call: -

cdr3_aa: CASGGQRGTEAFF
cdr3_nt: TGTGCCAGCGGGGGGCAGAGAGGCACTGAAGCTTTCTTT
j_call: TRBJ1-1
v_call: TRBV7-9
clone_size: -
d_call: -

cdr3_aa: CASPLAAGGPNTDTQYF
cdr3_nt: TGTGCCAGTCCTCTCGCAGCGGGAGGGCCAAACACAGATACGCAGTATTTT
j_call: TRBJ2-3
v_call: TRBV27
clone_size: -
d_call: TRBD2

cdr3_aa: CASSQDRLTLAWQETQYF
cdr3_nt: TGCGCCAGCAGCCAAGATAGACTGACCCTAGCTTGGCAAGAGACCCAGTACTTC
j_call: TRBJ2-5
v_call: TRBV4-3
clone_size: -
d_call: -

cdr3_aa: CASRRGDTEAFF
cdr3_nt: TGTGCCAGTCGCCGCGGGGACACTGAAGCTTTCTTT
j_call: TRBJ1-1
v_call: TRBV7-9
clone_size: -
d_call: -

cdr3_aa: CSVRRGQGLGEQYF
cdr3_nt: TGCAGCGTACGGCGGGGACAGGGATTGGGGGAGCAGTACTTC
j_call: TRBJ2-7
v_call: TRBV29-1
clone_size: -
d_call: TRBD1

cdr3_aa: CASSLGIEGNQPQHF
cdr3_nt: TGTGCCAGCAGCTTGGGGATAGAAGGCAATCAGCCCCAGCATTTT
j_call: TRBJ1-5
v_call: TRBV5-4
clone_size: once
d_call: -

cdr3_aa: CASSRGYGYTF
cdr3_nt: TGTGCCAGCAGTAGGGGATATGGCTACACCTTC
j_call: TRBJ1-2
v_call: TRBV6-5
clone_size: few
d_call: -

cdr3_aa: CAWSVLGKQYF
cdr3_nt: TGTGCCTGGAGTGTACTAGGGAAGCAGTACTTC
j_call: TRBJ2-7
v_call: TRBV30
clone_size: few
d_call: -

cdr3_aa: CASSLPVLGDTEAFF
cdr3_nt: TGTGCCAGCAGCCTCCCCGTTTTGGGGGACACTGAAGCTTTCTTT
j_call: TRBJ1-1
v_call: TRBV4-2
clone_size: -
d_call: -